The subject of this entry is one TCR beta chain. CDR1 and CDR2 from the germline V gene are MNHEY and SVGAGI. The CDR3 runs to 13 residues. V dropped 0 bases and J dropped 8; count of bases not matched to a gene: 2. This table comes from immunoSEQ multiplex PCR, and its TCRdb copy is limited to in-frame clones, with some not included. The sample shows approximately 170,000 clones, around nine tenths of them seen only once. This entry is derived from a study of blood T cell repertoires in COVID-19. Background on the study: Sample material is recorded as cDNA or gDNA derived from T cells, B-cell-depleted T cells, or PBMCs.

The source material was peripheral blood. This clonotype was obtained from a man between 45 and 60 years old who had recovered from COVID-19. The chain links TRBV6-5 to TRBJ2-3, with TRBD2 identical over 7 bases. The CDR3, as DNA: TGTGCCAGCAGTTACTCCGCGGGAGTTACGCAGTATTTT. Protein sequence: CASSYSAGVTQYF.